These 21 T cell receptor beta chains originate from one sample sequenced in a study of shared clonotypes between healthy human individuals. Here immunoSEQ multiplex PCR was the method, and the copy in TCRdb shows in-frame clones only, minus some. In the table there are about 2 million clones, roughly 94% of which are singletons. Terminally differentiated effector memory CD45RA+ cells were excluded from the naive CD8 cells, which were CD45RO-negative and positively selected for CCR7. The sequencing sample was made of naive CD8+ T cells sorted from blood. The receptor set was obtained from a young man in good health.

The chain joins TRBV6-1 to TRBJ1-5; tentative D call: TRBD1 (5 bases). The germline V gene has CDR1 MNHNS and CDR2 SASEGT. CDR3 length: 14 amino acids. V was trimmed by 3 bases and J by 6 bases, leaving 12 bases between them. The CDR3 DNA follows: TGTGCCAGCAGTGACTTGGGGGGGAGTCAGCCCCAGCATTTT. Its protein product is CASSDLGGSQPQHF.

Concerning this clone: Distinct nucleotide sequences in the sample also encode this CDR3. The chain combines TRBV27 with TRBJ2-7; perhaps TRBD1 as D (5 bases). V was cut by 4 bases and J by 0 bases, with 7 bases left in between. Looked up from germline, CDR1 is MNHEY and CDR2 is SMNVEV (reference sequence). The CDR3 consists of 13 residues. The CDR3 DNA is TGTGCCAGCAGTTCCAGGGACTCCTACGAGCAGTACTTC. It yields the protein CASSSRDSYEQYF.

V usage is TRBV2 and J usage is TRBJ2-7, with 7 nucleotides matching TRBD1. Germline CDR1 SNHLY, CDR2 FYNNEI. CDR3 length: 15 amino acids. V was pared by 4 bases and J by 0 bases, with 6 bases of the junction left unmatched. In nucleotides, the CDR3 is TGTGCCAGCAGTGGTGGGACAGAGAGCTCCTACGAGCAGTACTTC. It encodes CASSGGTESSYEQYF.

CDR3 coding DNA: TGTGCCAGCAGCTTATTGGACCAACCTGTCGTGGGGGGCACTGAAGCTTTCTTT. Amino acid sequence: CASSLLDQPVVGGTEAFF. The V gene is TRBV7-9, the J gene TRBJ1-1, with a weak D call TRBD1 (5 bases). The CDR3 runs 18 residues. Looked up from germline, CDR1 is SEHNR and CDR2 is FQNEAQ (reference sequence). Trimming cost V 2 bases and J 4 bases, with 23 bases left between them.

J is TRBJ1-1 and V is TRBV11-2, with D tentatively TRBD1 (5 bases). The CDR3 is 16 residues long. Looked up from germline, CDR1 is SGHAT and CDR2 is FQNNGV. Trimming removed 5 bases at V and 1 base at J, with 17 bases between. CDR3 sequence (DNA): TGTGCCAGCAGCCAACTGGGCGGACATCAGAACACTGAAGCTTTCTTT. This codes for CASSQLGGHQNTEAFF.

The chain employs TRBV5-6 and TRBJ2-5; 8 bases are shared with TRBD2. Germline V gene data show CDR1 as SGHDT and CDR2 as YYEEEE. Germline trimming cut 5 bases from V and 5 bases from J; bases unmatched to any gene: 11. CDR3 length equals 15 residues. The CDR3 here is CASRIAGLVTETQYF. CDR3 bases: TGTGCCAGCAGAATAGCGGGACTGGTCACGGAGACCCAGTACTTC.

The gene calls are TRBV5-6 and TRBJ2-5; TRBD2 matches 7 bases. J gave up 5 bases and V 3 bases, and 4 bases lay outside the gene matches. The CDR3 consists of 13 residues. CDR1 is SGHDT and CDR2 is YYEEEE in the germline V gene. CDR3 protein: CASSWGGVETQYF. CDR3 nucleotides: TGTGCCAGCAGCTGGGGGGGAGTGGAGACCCAGTACTTC.

The rearrangement links TRBV6-1 to TRBJ1-2; D is possibly TRBD1 (5 bases). This CDR3 region has 14 residues. Germline-derived CDR1 and CDR2 are MNHNS and SASEGT. The V gene lost 5 bases and the J gene lost 2 bases, with 12 bases spanning the gap. This chain's CDR3 is CASSSRGVNYGYTF. The CDR3 nucleotides read TGTGCCAGCAGTAGCCGGGGGGTCAACTATGGCTACACCTTC.

The chain combines TRBV27 with TRBJ2-5; 8 nucleotides align to TRBD1. J was trimmed by 0 bases and V by 10 bases; bases with no gene match: 10. Per germline, CDR1 MNHEY and CDR2 SMNVEV (reference sequence). The CDR3 runs 15 residues. The chain's CDR3 is CATQRTGYYQETQYF. CDR3 nucleotide sequence: TGTGCCACCCAAAGGACAGGGTACTACCAAGAGACCCAGTACTTC.

This CDR3 reads CASSGQEQYF. In DNA, the CDR3 is TGCGCCAGCAGTGGACAGGAGCAGTACTTC. This rearrangement joins TRBV10-2 to TRBJ2-5; perhaps TRBD1 as D (6 bases). Trimming left V 4 bases short and J 11 bases short, with 8 bases between. The CDR3 extends over 10 amino acids. CDR1 and CDR2 from the germline V gene are WSHSY and SAAADI.

The V call is TRBV4-2, the J call TRBJ2-7, with D unresolved. Germline CDR1 reads LGHNA; CDR2 reads YNFKEQ. Trimming left V 3 bases short and J 6 bases short, with 9 bases between. This CDR3 has 12 amino acids. In DNA, the CDR3 is TGTGCCAGCAGCCATCCGCAGCTCGAGCAGTACTTC. This gives the protein CASSHPQLEQYF.

This chain connects TRBV30 to TRBJ1-2; 8 nucleotides match TRBD1. V trimming: 3 bases; J trimming: 1 base; junction bases outside the gene matches: 4. The length of the CDR3 is 14 residues. CDR1 is GTSNPN, CDR2 SVGIG, per germline (reference sequence). In DNA, the CDR3 is TGTGCCTGGAGACGGGACAGGAGTAACTATGGCTACACCTTC. Translating it yields CAWRRDRSNYGYTF. Looking up the rest from reference TRBV30 and TRBJ1-2 gives the full variable domain: SQTIHQWPATLVQPVGSPLSLECTVEGTSNPNLYWYRQAAGRGLQLLFYSVGIGQISSEVPQNLSASRPQDRQFILSSKKLLLSDSGFYLCAWRRDRSNYGYTFGSGTRLTVV.

On this clone: This sample includes further DNA sequences coding for the same CDR3. The rearrangement uses TRBV7-9 and TRBJ2-7, with D unclear. In germline, CDR1 is SEHNR, CDR2 FQNEAQ (reference sequence). The CDR3 covers 13 residues. The V and J ends lost 0 bases and 3 bases respectively, with 6 bases between them. CDR3 in amino acids: CASSLAGNYEQYF. DNA of the CDR3: TGTGCCAGCAGCTTAGCGGGGAACTACGAGCAGTACTTC.

The rearrangement uses TRBV4-1 and TRBJ1-1; D uncertain. This CDR3 is 15 amino acids long. CDR1 MGHRA and CDR2 YSYEKL come from the germline V gene. V gave up 6 bases and J gave up 5 bases, with 19 bases separating them. CDR3 coding DNA: TGCGCCAGCAGTCACCAAGTTTCAGGAAGGACTGAAGCTTTCTTT. Its translation: CASSHQVSGRTEAFF.

The CDR3 nucleotides are TGTGCCTGGAGTGCGGGGCAGGGAGACACTGAAGCTTTCTTT. This sequence encodes CAWSAGQGDTEAFF. The genes are TRBV30 and TRBJ1-1; tentative D call: TRBD1 (5 bases). From germline, CDR1 is GTSNPN and CDR2 SVGIG (reference sequence). The CDR3 is 14 amino acids. Trimming stripped 1 base from V and 3 bases from J, with 12 bases between.

This chain links TRBV6-5 with TRBJ2-1; D remains unclear. Per germline, CDR1 MNHEY and CDR2 SVGAGI. V lost 4 bases and J 8 bases, leaving 15 bases between the germline ends. The CDR3 loop spans 14 amino acids. CDR3 sequence (DNA): TGTGCCAGCAGTTTGGGAATAGACGGAGATGAGCAGTTCTTC. It is translated as CASSLGIDGDEQFF.

Comment on this clone: Other DNA sequences in this specimen translate into the identical CDR3. V usage is TRBV7-9 and J usage is TRBJ2-1; possible D gene TRBD2, 5 bases. Germline V lookup: CDR1 SEHNR, CDR2 FQNEAQ (reference sequence). V was shortened by 3 bases and J by 7 bases, with 7 bases between the two germline ends. The length of the CDR3 is 12 residues. This CDR3 reads CASSFGENEQFF. The CDR3 DNA sequence: TGTGCCAGCAGCTTTGGGGAGAATGAGCAGTTCTTC.

This chain links TRBV27 with TRBJ1-5, with no clear D. The V gene's germline CDR1 is MNHEY and CDR2 SMNVEV (reference sequence). The CDR3 consists of 15 residues. With 7 bases removed from V and 2 bases from J, the gap between germline ends came to 15 bases. CDR3 nucleotide sequence: TGTGCCAGCAAAATAGGAGGGCAGGGCAATCAGCCCCAGCATTTT. Protein product: CASKIGGQGNQPQHF.

The genes are TRBV7-9 and TRBJ2-1, with 8 bases fitting TRBD1. From germline, CDR1 is SEHNR and CDR2 FQNEAQ (reference sequence). J was trimmed by 8 bases and V by 5 bases; bases with no gene match: 5. The CDR3 is 13 residues long. CDR3 protein: CASSPPTGDEQFF. The CDR3 coding sequence is TGTGCCAGCAGCCCACCGACAGGGGATGAGCAGTTCTTC.

The chain combines TRBV10-3 with TRBJ2-1; 7 positions agree with TRBD1. Trimming cost V 9 bases and J 8 bases; bases outside gene matches: 10. This CDR3 is 13 amino acids long. In germline, CDR1 is ENHRY, CDR2 SYGVKD. This CDR3 reads CAIPGQRADEQFF. CDR3 nucleotide sequence: TGTGCCATTCCGGGACAGAGGGCGGATGAGCAGTTCTTC.

This clone appeared a single time. V usage is TRBV9 and J usage is TRBJ1-2, with D perhaps matching TRBD1 (5 bases). This CDR3 is built from 14 residues. Germline V lookup: CDR1 SGDLS, CDR2 YYNGEE. Trimming took off 4 bases at V and 5 bases at J, with 15 bases between the two ends. In DNA form, the CDR3 reads TGTGCCAGCAGCTCGCTGACAGCCTTTTATGGCTACACCTTC. Translated, it gives CASSSLTAFYGYTF.